This TCR beta chain was profiled in a study of beta chain features in type 1 diabetes. Whole-study context: Patients did not differ from healthy donors in age, gender or cell yield. General study results and limits: TCRB CDR3s from Type 1 diabetes patients were moderately but significantly shorter in all four CD4+ subsets. Compared with healthy donors, patients appeared to share more similar naive, central memory and regulatory TCRB repertoires. Since sequencing was performed on cDNA, cells with high TCR expression could be over-represented.

Per germline, CDR1 SGDLS and CDR2 YYNGEE. The CDR3 is 14 residues long. J gave up 4 bases and V 3 bases, and 5 bases lay outside the gene matches. A note on this clone: Its antigen is as yet unknown.

Expressed TCRB transcripts were sequenced after all isolated RNA was converted to cDNA. Sequenced by immunoSEQ multiplex PCR; TCRdb stores in-frame clones only, minus some. In the table there are hundreds of thousands of clones, around 12% of which are singletons. Material for sequencing was naive CD4+ T cells from blood. The receptor was derived from a man between 18 and 35 years old in good health. The rearrangement uses TRBV9 and TRBJ1-2; 8 nucleotides align to TRBD1. CDR3 region: CASSGDRGGYGYTF. For the CDR3, the DNA is TGTGCCAGCAGCGGAGACAGGGGCGGCTATGGCTACACCTTC.